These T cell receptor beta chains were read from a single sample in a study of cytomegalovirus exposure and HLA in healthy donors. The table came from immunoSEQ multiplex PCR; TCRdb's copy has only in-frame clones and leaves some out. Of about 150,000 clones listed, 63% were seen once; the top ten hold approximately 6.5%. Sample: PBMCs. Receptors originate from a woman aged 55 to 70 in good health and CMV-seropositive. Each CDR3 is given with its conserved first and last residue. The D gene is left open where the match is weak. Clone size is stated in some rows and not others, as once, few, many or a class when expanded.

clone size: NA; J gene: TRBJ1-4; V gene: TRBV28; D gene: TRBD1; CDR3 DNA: TGTGCCAGCATTAATGACAGGGGTGGGACTAATGAAAAACTGTTTTTT; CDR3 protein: CASINDRGGTNEKLFF
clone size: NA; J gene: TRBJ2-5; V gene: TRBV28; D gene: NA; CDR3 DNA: TGTGCCAGCAGTTTGAAGTCAGCGCGCGAGACCCAGTACTTC; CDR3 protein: CASSLKSARETQYF
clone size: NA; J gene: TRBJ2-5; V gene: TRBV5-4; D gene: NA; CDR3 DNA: TGTGCCAGCAGCACCGGGACAGGGTTACTAGCGGGAGAGACCCAGTACTTC; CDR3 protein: CASSTGTGLLAGETQYF
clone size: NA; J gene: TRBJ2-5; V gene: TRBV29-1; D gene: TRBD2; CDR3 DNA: TGCAGCCTCCGGCGGGGGAGCGGGGGGCAAGAGACCCAGTACTTC; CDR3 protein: CSLRRGSGGQETQYF
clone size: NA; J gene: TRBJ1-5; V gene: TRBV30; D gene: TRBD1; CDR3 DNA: TGTGCCTGGAGTGTACAGGGGGACCAGCCCCAGCATTTT; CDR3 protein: CAWSVQGDQPQHF
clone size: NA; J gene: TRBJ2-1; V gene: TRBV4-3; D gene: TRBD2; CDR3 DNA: TGCGCCAGCAGCCAGTACGGACTAGCGGGAGCCCATGAGCAGTTCTTC; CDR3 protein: CASSQYGLAGAHEQFF
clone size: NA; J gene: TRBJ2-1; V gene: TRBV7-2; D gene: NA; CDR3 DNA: TGTGCCAGCAGAACAGGGCTTGGAGAGCAGTTCTTC; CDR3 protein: CASRTGLGEQFF
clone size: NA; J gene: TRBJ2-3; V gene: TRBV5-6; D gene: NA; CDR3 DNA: TGTGCCAGCAGCTTGGGAGGAATTACCAACACAGATACGCAGTATTTT; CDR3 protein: CASSLGGITNTDTQYF
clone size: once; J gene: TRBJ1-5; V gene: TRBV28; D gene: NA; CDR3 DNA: TGTGCCAGCAGCGCAGGGGTTATTCAACCCCAGCATTTT; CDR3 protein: CASSAGVIQPQHF
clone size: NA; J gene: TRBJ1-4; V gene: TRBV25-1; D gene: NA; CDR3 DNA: TGTGCCAGCAGTCTAAGGAGTGCAACTAATGAAAAACTGTTTTTT; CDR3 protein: CASSLRSATNEKLFF
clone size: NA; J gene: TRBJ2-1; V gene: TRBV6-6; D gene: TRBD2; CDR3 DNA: TGTGCCAGCAGGCTAGCGGGAGGGCCTAACTATGAGCAGTTCTTC; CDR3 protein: CASRLAGGPNYEQFF
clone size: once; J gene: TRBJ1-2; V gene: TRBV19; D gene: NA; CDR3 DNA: TGTGCCAGTAGTATAAACAGACCACATGGCTACACCTTC; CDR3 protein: CASSINRPHGYTF
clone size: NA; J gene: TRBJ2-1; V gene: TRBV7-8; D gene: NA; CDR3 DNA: TGTGCCAGCAGCTTAGTGGCGGAGTTCTACAATGAGCAGTTCTTC; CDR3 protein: CASSLVAEFYNEQFF
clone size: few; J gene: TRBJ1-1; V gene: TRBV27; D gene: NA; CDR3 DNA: TGTGCCAGCAGCGGTCTCACTGTGAACACTGAAGCTTTCTTT; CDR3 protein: CASSGLTVNTEAFF
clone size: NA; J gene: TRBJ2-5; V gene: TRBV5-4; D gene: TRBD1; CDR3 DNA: TGTGCCAGCTCCGAGGACAGGGCAACCTATTTTCAAGAGACCCAGTACTTC; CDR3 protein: CASSEDRATYFQETQYF
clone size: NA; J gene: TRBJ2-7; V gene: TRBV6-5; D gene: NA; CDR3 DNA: TGTGCCAGCAGGTCGTCCGGGGATAGCAACGAGCAGTACTTC; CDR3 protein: CASRSSGDSNEQYF
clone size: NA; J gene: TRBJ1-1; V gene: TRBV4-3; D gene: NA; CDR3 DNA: TGCGCCAGCAGCCTAGGACAGAGCACTGAAGCTTTCTTT; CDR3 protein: CASSLGQSTEAFF
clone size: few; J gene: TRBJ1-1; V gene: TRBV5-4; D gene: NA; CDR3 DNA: TGTGCCAGCAGCGACCAAAGATTGGGGGCTGACACTGAAGCTTTCTTT; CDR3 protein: CASSDQRLGADTEAFF
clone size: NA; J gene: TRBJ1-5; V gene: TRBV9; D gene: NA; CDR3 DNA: TGTGCCAGCAGCGTTTCGACAGATAGCAATCAGCCCCAGCATTTT; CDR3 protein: CASSVSTDSNQPQHF
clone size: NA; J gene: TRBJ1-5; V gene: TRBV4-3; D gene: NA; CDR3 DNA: TGCGCCAGCAGCCAAGGGACAGATAGCAATCAGCCCCAGCATTTT; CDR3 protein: CASSQGTDSNQPQHF
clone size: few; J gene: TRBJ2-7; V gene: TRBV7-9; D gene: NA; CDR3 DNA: TGTGCCAGCAGCTTAGTTCGTTCGCCAAACATTTACGAGCAGTACTTC; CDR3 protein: CASSLVRSPNIYEQYF
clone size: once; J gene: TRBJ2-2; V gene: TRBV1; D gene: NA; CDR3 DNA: TGCACCAGCCGTGGGGGGGCGCGAACCGGGGAGCTGTTTTTT; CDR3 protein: CTSRGGARTGELFF
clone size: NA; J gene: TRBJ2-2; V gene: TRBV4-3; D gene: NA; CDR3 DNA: TGCGCCAGCAGCTCCCCAGGCACCGGGGAGCTGTTTTTT; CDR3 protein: CASSSPGTGELFF
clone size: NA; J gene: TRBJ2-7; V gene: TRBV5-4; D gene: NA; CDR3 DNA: TGTGCCAGCAGCTTAGGAGTCGGGATTGGGACACCTTCCTACGAGCAGTACTTC; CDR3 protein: CASSLGVGIGTPSYEQYF
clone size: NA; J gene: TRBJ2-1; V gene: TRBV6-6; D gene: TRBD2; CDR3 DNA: TGTGCCAGCAGAACCGGGACTAGAGACTCTGGGGAGCAGTTCTTC; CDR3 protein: CASRTGTRDSGEQFF
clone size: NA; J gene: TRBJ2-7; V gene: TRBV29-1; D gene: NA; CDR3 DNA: TGCAGCGTTGGATTCCCCGCGGGGTCCTACGAGCAGTACTTC; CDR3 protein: CSVGFPAGSYEQYF
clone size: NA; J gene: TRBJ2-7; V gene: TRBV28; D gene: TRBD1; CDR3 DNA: TGTGCCAGCACCGACAGGGGGGCTGACGAGCAGTACTTC; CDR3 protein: CASTDRGADEQYF
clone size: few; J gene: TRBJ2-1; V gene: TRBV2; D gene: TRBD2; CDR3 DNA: TGTGCCAGCAGTGAATGGCTAGCGGAGAACAATGAGCAGTTCTTC; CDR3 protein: CASSEWLAENNEQFF
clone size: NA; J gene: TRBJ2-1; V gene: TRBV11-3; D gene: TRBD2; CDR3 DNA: TGTGCCAGCAGCTGGACTAGCGAGCTGAATGAGCAGTTCTTC; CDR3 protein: CASSWTSELNEQFF
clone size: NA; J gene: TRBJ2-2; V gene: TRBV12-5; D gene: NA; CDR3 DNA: TGTGCTAGTGGTTTGCAGGCAGCGAGGGTCGGGGAGCTGTTTTTT; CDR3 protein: CASGLQAARVGELFF
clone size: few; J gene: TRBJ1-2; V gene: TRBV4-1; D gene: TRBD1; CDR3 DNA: TGCGCCAGCAGAAGCCCAGGGGGTGGCTACACCTTC; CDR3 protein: CASRSPGGGYTF
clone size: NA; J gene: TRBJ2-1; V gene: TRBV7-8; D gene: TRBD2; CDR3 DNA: TGTGCCAGCAGCTTAGGAGGTGGGACTAGCAGCTACAATGAGCAGTTCTTC; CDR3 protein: CASSLGGGTSSYNEQFF
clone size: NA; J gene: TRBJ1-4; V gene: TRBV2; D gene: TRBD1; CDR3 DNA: TGTGCCAGCAGTGAGACAGGGCCGAATGAAAAACTGTTTTTT; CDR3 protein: CASSETGPNEKLFF
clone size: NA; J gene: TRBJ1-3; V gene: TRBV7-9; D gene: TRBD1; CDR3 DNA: TGTGCCAGCAGCACTCAACCGGGACAGGACTCTGGAAACACCATATATTTT; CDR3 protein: CASSTQPGQDSGNTIYF
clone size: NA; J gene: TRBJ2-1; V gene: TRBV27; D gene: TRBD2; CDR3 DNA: TGTGCCAGCAGTAAACAACCGGGACTAGCGGGAGACGGGCCCAATGAGCAGTTCTTC; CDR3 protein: CASSKQPGLAGDGPNEQFF
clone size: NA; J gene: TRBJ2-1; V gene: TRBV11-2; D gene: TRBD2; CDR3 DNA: TGTGCCAGCAGCCAGTTTTATAGCGGGAGGTACGATGAGCAGTTCTTC; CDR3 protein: CASSQFYSGRYDEQFF
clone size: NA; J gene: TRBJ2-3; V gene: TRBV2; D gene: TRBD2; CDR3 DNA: TGTGCCAGCATTAGGGCTAGCGGGAGATCAGATACGCAGTATTTT; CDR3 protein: CASIRASGRSDTQYF
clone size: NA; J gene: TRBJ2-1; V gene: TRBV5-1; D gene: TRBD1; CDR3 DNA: TGCGCCAGCAGCTACGGGACAGGGGGTCGCAATGAGCAGTTCTTC; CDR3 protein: CASSYGTGGRNEQFF
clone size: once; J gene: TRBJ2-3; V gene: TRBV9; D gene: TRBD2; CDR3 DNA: TGTGCCAGCAGCGTAGGGGGCGGGAGGCCGGCAGATACGCAGTATTTT; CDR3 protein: CASSVGGGRPADTQYF
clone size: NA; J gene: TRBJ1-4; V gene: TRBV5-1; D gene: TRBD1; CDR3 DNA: TGCGCCAGCAGCGCTCTCGGGACAGGGAATGAAAAACTGTTTTTT; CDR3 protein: CASSALGTGNEKLFF
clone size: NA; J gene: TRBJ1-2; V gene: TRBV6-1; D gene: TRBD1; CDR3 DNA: TGTGCCAGCAGTGAGACAGGGCCCTATGGCTACACCTTC; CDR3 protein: CASSETGPYGYTF
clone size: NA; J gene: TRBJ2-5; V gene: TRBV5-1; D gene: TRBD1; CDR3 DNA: TGCGCCAGCAGCTCCGGGACAGCCCAAGAGACCCAGTACTTC; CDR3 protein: CASSSGTAQETQYF